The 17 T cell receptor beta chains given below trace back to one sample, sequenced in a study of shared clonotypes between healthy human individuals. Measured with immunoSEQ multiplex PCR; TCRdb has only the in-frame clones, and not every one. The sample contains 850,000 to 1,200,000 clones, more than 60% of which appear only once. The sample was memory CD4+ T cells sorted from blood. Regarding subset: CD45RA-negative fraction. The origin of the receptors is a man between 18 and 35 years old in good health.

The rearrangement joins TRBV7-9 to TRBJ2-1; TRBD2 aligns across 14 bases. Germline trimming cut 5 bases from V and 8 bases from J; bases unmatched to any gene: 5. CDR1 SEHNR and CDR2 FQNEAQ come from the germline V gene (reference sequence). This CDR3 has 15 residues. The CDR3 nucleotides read TGTGCCAGCAGCGGGACTAGCGGGGGAGTCGATGAGCAGTTCTTC. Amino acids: CASSGTSGGVDEQFF.

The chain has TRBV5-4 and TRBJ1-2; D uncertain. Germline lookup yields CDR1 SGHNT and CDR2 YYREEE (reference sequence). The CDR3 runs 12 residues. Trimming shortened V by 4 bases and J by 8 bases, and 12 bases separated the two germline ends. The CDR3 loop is CASSKDSMGYTF. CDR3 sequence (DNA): TGTGCCAGCAGCAAGGACTCTATGGGCTACACCTTC. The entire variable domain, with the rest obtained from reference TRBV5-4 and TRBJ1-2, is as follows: ETGVTQSPTHLIKTRGQQVTLRCSSQSGHNTVSWYQQALGQGPQFIFQYYREEENGRGNFPPRFSGLQFPNYSSELNVNALELDDSALYLCASSKDSMGYTFGSGTRLTVV.

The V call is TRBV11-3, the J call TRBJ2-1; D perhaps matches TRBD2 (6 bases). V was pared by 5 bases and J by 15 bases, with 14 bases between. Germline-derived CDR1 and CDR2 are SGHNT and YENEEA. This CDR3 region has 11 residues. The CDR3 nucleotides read TGTGCCAGCAGCCTAGCGTACTACATGTTCTTC. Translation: CASSLAYYMFF.

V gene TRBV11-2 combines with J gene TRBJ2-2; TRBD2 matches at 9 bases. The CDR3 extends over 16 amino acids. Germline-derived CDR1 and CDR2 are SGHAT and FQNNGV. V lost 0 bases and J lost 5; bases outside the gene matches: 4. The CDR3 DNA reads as TGTGCCAGCAGCTTAGATTCCAGCGGGAGGACCGGGGAGCTGTTTTTT. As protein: CASSLDSSGRTGELFF.

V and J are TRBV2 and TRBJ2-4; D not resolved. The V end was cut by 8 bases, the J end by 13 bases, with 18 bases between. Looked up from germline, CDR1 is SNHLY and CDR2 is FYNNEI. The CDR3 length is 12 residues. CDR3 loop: CASGTRTLGQYF. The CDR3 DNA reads TGTGCCAGCGGAACCCGGACCCTTGGACAGTACTTC.

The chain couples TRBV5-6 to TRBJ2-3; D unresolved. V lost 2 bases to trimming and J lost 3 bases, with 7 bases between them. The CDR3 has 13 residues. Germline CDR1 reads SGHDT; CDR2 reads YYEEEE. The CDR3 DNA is TGTGCCAGCAGCTTTGAGAGAACAGATACGCAGTATTTT. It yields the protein CASSFERTDTQYF.

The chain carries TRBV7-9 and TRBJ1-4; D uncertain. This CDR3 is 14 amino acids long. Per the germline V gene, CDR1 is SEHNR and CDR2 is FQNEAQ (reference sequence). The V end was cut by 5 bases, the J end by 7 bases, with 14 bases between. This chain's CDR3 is CASSPGVVGEKLFF. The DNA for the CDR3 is TGTGCCAGCAGCCCGGGAGTTGTTGGTGAAAAACTGTTTTTT.

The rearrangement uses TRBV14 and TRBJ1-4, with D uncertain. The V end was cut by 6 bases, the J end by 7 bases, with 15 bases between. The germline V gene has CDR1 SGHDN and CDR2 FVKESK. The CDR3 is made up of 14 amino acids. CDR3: CASSRLGTGEKLFF. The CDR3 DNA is TGTGCCAGCAGTCGACTTGGTACGGGTGAAAAACTGTTTTTT.

CDR3 sequence: CASSVVGSQGKAEAFF. CDR3 nucleotide sequence: TGTGCCAGCAGCGTAGTAGGGTCACAGGGAAAGGCTGAAGCTTTCTTT. The chain is built from TRBV9 and TRBJ1-1; the D gene is possibly TRBD1 (6 bases). V was cut by 0 bases and J by 6 bases, with 18 bases left in between. The V gene's germline CDR1 is SGDLS and CDR2 YYNGEE. The CDR3 consists of 16 residues.

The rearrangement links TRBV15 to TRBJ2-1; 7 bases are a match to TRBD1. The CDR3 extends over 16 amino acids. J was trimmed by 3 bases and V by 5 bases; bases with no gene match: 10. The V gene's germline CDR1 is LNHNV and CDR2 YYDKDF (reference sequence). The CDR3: CATSGQQGVNYNEQFF. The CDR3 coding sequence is TGTGCCACCAGCGGCCAGCAGGGGGTAAACTACAATGAGCAGTTCTTC.

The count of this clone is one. The CDR3 loop reads CASNEGGVYGYTF. Here the CDR3 DNA reads TGTGCCAGTAACGAAGGGGGGGTATACGGCTACACCTTC. The rearrangement links TRBV5-4 to TRBJ1-2; perhaps TRBD1 as D (6 bases). Germline CDR1 and CDR2: SGHNT and YYREEE (reference sequence). With 8 bases removed from V and 8 bases from J, the gap between germline ends came to 19 bases. The CDR3 length is 13 residues.

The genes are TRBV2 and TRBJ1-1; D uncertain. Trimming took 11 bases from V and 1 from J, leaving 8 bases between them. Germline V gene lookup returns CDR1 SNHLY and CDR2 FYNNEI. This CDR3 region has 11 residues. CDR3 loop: CASERNTEAFF. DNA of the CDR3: TGTGCCTCCGAGCGGAACACTGAAGCTTTCTTT.

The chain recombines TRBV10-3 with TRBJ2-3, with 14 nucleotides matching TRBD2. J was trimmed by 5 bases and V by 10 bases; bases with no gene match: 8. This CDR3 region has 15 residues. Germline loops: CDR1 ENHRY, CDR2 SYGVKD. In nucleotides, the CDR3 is TGTGCCACACGACTAGCGGGAGGGCCGGGAGATACGCAGTATTTT. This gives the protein CATRLAGGPGDTQYF.

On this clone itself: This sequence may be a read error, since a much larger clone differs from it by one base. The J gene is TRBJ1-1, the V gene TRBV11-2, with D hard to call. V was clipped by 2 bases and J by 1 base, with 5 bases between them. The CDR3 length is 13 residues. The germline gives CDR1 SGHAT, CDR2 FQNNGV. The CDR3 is CASSLNENTEAFF. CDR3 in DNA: TGTGCCAGCAGCTTAAATGAGAACACTGAAGCTTTCTTT.

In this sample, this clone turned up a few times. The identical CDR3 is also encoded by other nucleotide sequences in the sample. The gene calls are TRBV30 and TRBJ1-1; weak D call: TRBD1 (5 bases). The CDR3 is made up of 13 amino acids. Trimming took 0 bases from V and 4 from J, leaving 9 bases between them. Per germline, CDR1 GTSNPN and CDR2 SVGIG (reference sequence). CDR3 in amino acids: CAWSVRGGTEAFF. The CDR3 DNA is TGTGCCTGGAGTGTGAGGGGAGGCACTGAAGCTTTCTTT.

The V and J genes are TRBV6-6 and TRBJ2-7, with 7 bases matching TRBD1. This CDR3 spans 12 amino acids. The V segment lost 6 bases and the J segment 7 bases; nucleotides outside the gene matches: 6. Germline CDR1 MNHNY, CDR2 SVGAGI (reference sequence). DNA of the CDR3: TGTGCCAGCAGACAGGGGCAGGGAGAGCAGTACTTC. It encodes CASRQGQGEQYF.

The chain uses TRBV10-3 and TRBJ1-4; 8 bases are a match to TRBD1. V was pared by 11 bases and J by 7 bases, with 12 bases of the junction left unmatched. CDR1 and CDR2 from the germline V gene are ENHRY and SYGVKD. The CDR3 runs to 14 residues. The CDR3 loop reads CASRGQGFGEKLFF. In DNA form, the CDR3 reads TGTGCCTCCCGAGGACAGGGATTCGGTGAAAAACTGTTTTTT.